One T cell receptor (beta chain) is described in this entry. The antigen is not known. TCRdb fed the RT-PCR reads into MiXCR, producing one record per CDR3 protein. The table shows about 300,000 distinct CDR3 sequences, with about a fifth occurring only once. The source of the sample is a study of response to subunit inactivated influenza vaccine. Study outcomes and limitations: Authors proposed each seasonal influenza vaccination draws in few new T cells.

The CDR3 length is 16 residues. The V gene's germline CDR1 is SGHVS and CDR2 FQNEAQ. Trimming stripped 8 bases from V and 0 bases from J, with 20 bases between. The origin of this receptor is a man aged 50 to 69 who received an inactivated influenza vaccine. The V call is TRBV7-8, the J call TRBJ2-7; perhaps TRBD2 as D (6 bases). Sequenced material: PBMCs from blood, taken around 22 months after vaccination. The chain's CDR3 is CASFRGGTGSSYEQYF. The CDR3, as DNA: TGTGCCAGCTTTAGGGGAGGTACGGGGAGCTCCTACGAGCAGTACTTC.